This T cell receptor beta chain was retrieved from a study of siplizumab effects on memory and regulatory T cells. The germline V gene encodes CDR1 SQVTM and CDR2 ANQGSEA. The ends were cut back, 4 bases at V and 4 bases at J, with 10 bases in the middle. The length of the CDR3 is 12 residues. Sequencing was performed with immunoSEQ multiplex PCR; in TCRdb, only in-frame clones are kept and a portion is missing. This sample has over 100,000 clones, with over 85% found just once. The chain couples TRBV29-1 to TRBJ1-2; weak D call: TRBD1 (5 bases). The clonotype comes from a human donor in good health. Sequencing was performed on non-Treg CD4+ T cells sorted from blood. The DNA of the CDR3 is TGCAGCGTTGGGGTGACAGCCTATGGCTACACCTTC. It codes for CSVGVTAYGYTF.